This T cell receptor beta chain derives from a study of regulatory T cells in long-lasting Graves disease. Noted time point: newly diagnosed GD, antithyroid drugs for less than 3 months. TCR sequences were obtained from RNA taken from PBMCs. This CDR3 region has 12 residues. Germline CDR1 is DFQATT and CDR2 is SNEGSKA (reference sequence). V lost 5 bases and J 3 bases, leaving 11 bases between the germline ends. Many counts were recorded for this clonotype. Relying on iRepertoire HTBI primers and Arm-PCR of CDR3 regions, the team built TCR beta libraries. One entry per CDR3 protein results from TCRdb running MiXCR on the multiplex PCR reads. The sample records about 560,000 distinct CDR3 sequences, roughly a sixth being singletons. The data also belong to a second study, concerning T cells in Graves' hyperthyroidism and ophthalmopathy.

The sequences come from peripheral blood mononuclear cells (PBMCs), collected at new diagnosis, from a patient treated with antithyroid drugs. The chain is built from TRBV20-1 and TRBJ2-7, with D possibly being TRBD1 or TRBD2 (5 bases each). This receptor was identified in a man between 18 and 29 years old with Graves disease. CDR3 loop: CSARPGGYEQYF. For the CDR3, the DNA is TGCAGTGCTCGCCCTGGGGGCTACGAGCAGTACTTC.